This T cell receptor (beta chain) stems from a study of blood T cells in healthy people across ages. Donors were healthy Caucasian individuals from Russia aged about 6 to 90. Total RNA extraction produced at least 5.5 micrograms (per sample) for the study. Primers used in a second PCR of about 7 to 12 cycles were a sample-barcoded 5' primer and a J-beta primer mix. At least 2.5 million CDR3-containing paired-end reads were obtained per sample. TCRdb recomputed calls from the 5' RACE reads with MiXCR, one row per CDR3 protein. The data show roughly 500,000 distinct CDR3 sequences, 27% seen once. The CDR3 covers 12 residues. Germline values: CDR1 SQVTM, CDR2 ANQGSEA.

The source is a woman in her seventies in good health. The material sequenced was blood. J is TRBJ1-2 and V is TRBV29-1; possibly TRBD1 for D (6 bases). The CDR3 coding sequence is TGCAGTTCTCAAAGGGGGGGCTATGGCTACACCTTC. It codes for CSSQRGGYGYTF.